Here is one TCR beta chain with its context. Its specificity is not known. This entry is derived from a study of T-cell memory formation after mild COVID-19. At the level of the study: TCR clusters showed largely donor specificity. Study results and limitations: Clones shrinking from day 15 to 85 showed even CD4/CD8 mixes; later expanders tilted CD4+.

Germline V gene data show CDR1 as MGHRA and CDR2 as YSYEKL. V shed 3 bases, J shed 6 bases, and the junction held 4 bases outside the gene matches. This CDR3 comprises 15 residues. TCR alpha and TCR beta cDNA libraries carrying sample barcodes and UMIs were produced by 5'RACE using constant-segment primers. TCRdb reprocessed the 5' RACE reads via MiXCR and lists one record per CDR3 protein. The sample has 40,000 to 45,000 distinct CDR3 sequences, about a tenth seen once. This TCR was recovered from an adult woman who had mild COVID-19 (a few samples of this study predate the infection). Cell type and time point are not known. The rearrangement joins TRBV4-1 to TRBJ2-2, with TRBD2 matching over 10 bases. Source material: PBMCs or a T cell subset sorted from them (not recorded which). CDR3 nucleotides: TGCGCCAGCAGCCAGAGAAGCGGGGGGGCCGGGGAGCTGTTTTTT. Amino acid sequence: CASSQRSGGAGELFF.